This T cell receptor beta chain was identified in a study of beta chain features in type 1 diabetes. Study-level background: Age, gender and cell yields were similar between patients and healthy donors.

From germline, CDR1 is MNHNS and CDR2 SASEGT. The CDR3 covers 13 residues. The ends lost 6 bases at V and 3 bases at J; junction bases unmatched: 4. There are a few counts of this clone. Its antigen is not identified. As every portion of the isolated RNA was reverse transcribed, the sequencing read expressed TCRB transcripts. Assay used: immunoSEQ multiplex PCR; TCRdb lists only in-frame clones, some missing. The profile shows 600,000 to 700,000 clones, 13% of them singletons. Study-level points and caveats: It was not settled here whether HLA type affects TCRB rearrangement. Within each of all four CD4+ subsets, Type 1 diabetes patients had TCRB CDR3s that were moderately but significantly shorter. VDJ junctions sequenced from type 1 diabetes patients showed fewer insertions and more deletions.

The receptor comes from a man aged 18 to 29 with type 1 diabetes. V and J are TRBV6-1 and TRBJ2-7; 8 bases align to TRBD1. Sequencing was done on a sample of naive CD4+ T cells from blood. The CDR3 loop reads CASRRTGFYEQYF. The CDR3 DNA reads TGTGCCAGCAGGCGGACAGGGTTCTACGAGCAGTACTTC.